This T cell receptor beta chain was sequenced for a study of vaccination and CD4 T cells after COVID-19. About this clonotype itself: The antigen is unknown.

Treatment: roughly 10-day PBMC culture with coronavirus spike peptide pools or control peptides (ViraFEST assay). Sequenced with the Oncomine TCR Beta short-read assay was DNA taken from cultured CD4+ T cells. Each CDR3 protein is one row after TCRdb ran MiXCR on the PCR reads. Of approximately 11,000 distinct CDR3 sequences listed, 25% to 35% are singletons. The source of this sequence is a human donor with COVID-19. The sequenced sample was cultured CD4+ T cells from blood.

The CDR3 is CASRTGTLKHNEQFF. CDR3 coding DNA: TGTGCCAGCAGGACCGGGACACTCAAACACAATGAGCAGTTCTTC. The chain uses TRBV6-1 and TRBJ2-1; the D gene is possibly TRBD1 (6 bases). Germline V lookup: CDR1 MNHNS, CDR2 SASEGT. The CDR3 sequence is 15 residues long. The V end was cut by 6 bases, the J end by 5 bases, with 17 bases between.